This TCR beta chain was identified during a study of cytomegalovirus exposure and HLA in healthy donors. Study information: For the approximately 390 genotyped donors, more than 65% fell within the Caucasian-associated ancestry cluster.

The PCR was carried out with 60 Vbeta primers and 13 Jbeta primers. Using immunoSEQ multiplex PCR, the repertoire was profiled, and TCRdb retains in-frame clones only, with some absent. The sample includes roughly 140,000 clones. This CDR3 region has 17 residues. V was pared by 5 bases and J by 3 bases, with 12 bases of the junction left unmatched. CDR1 and CDR2 (germline): SEHNR, FQNEAQ (reference sequence). The receptor was derived from a man aged 35 to 55 in good health and CMV-seronegative. The V gene is TRBV7-9, the J gene TRBJ1-4; TRBD1 agrees at 7 bases. Sequencing was done on a sample of PBMCs. CDR3: CASSLAPTGLANEKLFF. The DNA for the CDR3 is TGTGCCAGCAGCCTGGCCCCGACAGGGCTGGCTAATGAAAAACTGTTTTTT.